These 11 T cell receptor beta chains originate from one sample sequenced in a study of CD8 T cells in ankylosing spondylitis. Via MiXCR, TCRdb re-called the 5' RACE reads, giving one row per CDR3 protein. The sample lists 90,000 to 100,000 distinct CDR3 sequences; 7.5% to 9% were seen once. The sequenced sample consisted of blood, either unsorted or a sorted T cell fraction (not recorded which). Receptors originate from a male donor with ankylosing spondylitis or in good health (not recorded which).

This clonotype occurred many times. This chain uses TRBV5-1 with TRBJ1-1, with D perhaps TRBD1 (5 bases). The CDR3 is made up of 13 amino acids. Trimming stripped 3 bases from V and 0 bases from J, with 6 bases between. The germline gives CDR1 SGHRS, CDR2 YFSETQ. The CDR3 bases are TGCGCCAGCAGCTCACAGGTGAACACTGAAGCTTTCTTT. Translated, it gives CASSSQVNTEAFF.

This clonotype came up many times. The CDR3 reads CASSTGGDSGTNSPLHF. The CDR3, as DNA: TGTGCCAGCAGCACCGGTGGGGACTCGGGGACTAATTCACCCCTCCACTTT. The V gene is TRBV5-4, the J gene TRBJ1-6; the D gene is possibly TRBD1 (5 bases). Trimming left V 4 bases short and J 6 bases short, with 20 bases between. Germline CDR1 is SGHNT and CDR2 is YYREEE (reference sequence). CDR3 length: 17 residues.

This clonotype was counted ten times or more. The V call is TRBV29-1, the J call TRBJ1-1; D may be TRBD1 (5 bases). The CDR3 covers 12 residues. Germline V CDR1 and CDR2: SQVTM, ANQGSEA. Trimming removed 7 bases at V and 3 bases at J, with 12 bases between. CDR3 protein: CSAVGGDTEAFF. The DNA for the CDR3 is TGCAGCGCAGTGGGGGGAGACACTGAAGCTTTCTTT. Looking up the rest from reference TRBV29-1 and TRBJ1-1 gives the full variable domain: SAVISQKPSRDICQRGTSLTIQCQVDSQVTMMFWYRQQPGQSLTLIATANQGSEATYESGFVIDKFPISRPNLTFSTLTVSNMSPEDSSIYLCSAVGGDTEAFFGQGTRLTVV.

This clonotype was detected many times. This chain links TRBV5-1 with TRBJ1-1, with 7 bases fitting TRBD1. The CDR3 is made up of 16 amino acids. The germline CDR1 and CDR2 sequences are SGHRS and YFSETQ. Losses at the gene ends were 4 bases for V and 4 bases for J; bases not matched to a gene: 13. Here the CDR3 reads CASSLTPGQKFTEAFF. Written as DNA, the CDR3 is TGCGCCAGCAGCCTCACCCCGGGACAGAAGTTCACTGAAGCTTTCTTT.

This clonotype was observed at least ten times. The V and J genes are TRBV24-1 and TRBJ2-1; D is ambiguous. Germline values: CDR1 KGHDR, CDR2 SFDVKD. This CDR3 is 12 amino acids long. V dropped 5 bases and J dropped 7 bases, with 8 bases sitting between them. The CDR3 loop reads CATSVGNNEQFF. The CDR3 DNA follows: TGTGCCACCAGTGTAGGGAATAATGAGCAGTTCTTC.

This clonotype was seen many times. V is TRBV7-2 and J is TRBJ2-7; unclear D gene. The CDR3 extends over 14 amino acids. Trimming pared 5 bases from V and 0 bases from J, leaving 11 bases between. Germline CDR1 and CDR2: SGHTA and FQGNSA. The CDR3 loop is CASSVGRVSYEQYF. DNA for the CDR3: TGTGCCAGCAGCGTAGGTAGGGTCTCCTACGAGCAGTACTTC.

The sample holds a few counts of this clonotype. V is TRBV4-3 and J is TRBJ2-3, with TRBD2 matching 8 bases. The germline gives CDR1 LGHNA, CDR2 YSLEER. This CDR3 contains 16 residues. V trimming: 1 base; J trimming: 4 bases; junction bases outside the gene matches: 7. The CDR3 DNA reads TGCGCCAGCAGCCAAGGTGGGCGGGGGGCCGCAGATACGCAGTATTTT. This translates into CASSQGGRGAADTQYF.

This clonotype was recorded at least ten times. The chain combines TRBV12-3 or TRBV12-4 with TRBJ2-7; no clear D gene. The CDR3 has 13 amino acids. V was cut by 6 bases and J by 2 bases, with 11 bases left in between. CDR3 DNA: TGTGCCAGCAGAAAAAACGACCCCTACGAGCAGTACTTC. It encodes CASRKNDPYEQYF.

Comment on this clonotype: A read error may explain this, as a much larger clone is one base away. The CDR3 DNA is TGTGCCAGCAGCTTAGATAATGAAAATCTGTTTTTT. Amino acid sequence: CASSLDNENLFF. The genes are TRBV11-2 and TRBJ1-4; D gene uncertain. The CDR3 sequence is 12 residues long. In germline, CDR1 is SGHAT, CDR2 FQNNGV.

The table lists this clonotype with many counts. The chain joins TRBV20-1 to TRBJ2-3; D is perhaps TRBD1 (5 bases). Germline assignment: CDR1 DFQATT and CDR2 SNEGSKA (reference sequence). V was pared by 0 bases and J by 10 bases, with 20 bases between. The CDR3 is 15 residues long. CDR3 amino acids: CSARDLRGSSSAQYF. The DNA of the CDR3 is TGCAGTGCTAGAGATCTTAGGGGATCATCGTCGGCGCAGTATTTT.

This clonotype was seen many times. The chain carries TRBV5-4 and TRBJ2-1; D ambiguous. This CDR3 is built from 14 residues. In germline, CDR1 is SGHNT, CDR2 YYREEE (reference sequence). The ends were cut back, 4 bases at V and 8 bases at J, with 16 bases in the middle. The CDR3 protein is CASSPRPGVHEQFF. CDR3 coding DNA: TGTGCCAGCAGCCCCCGTCCTGGGGTACATGAGCAGTTCTTC. Full variable domain (outside the CDR3, taken from reference TRBV5-4 and TRBJ2-1): ETGVTQSPTHLIKTRGQQVTLRCSSQSGHNTVSWYQQALGQGPQFIFQYYREEENGRGNFPPRFSGLQFPNYSSELNVNALELDDSALYLCASSPRPGVHEQFFGPGTRLTVL.